This record covers a single TCR beta chain. Its antigen is currently not known. No quality values exist for individual bases; no much larger clone is one base distant. TCR libraries were generated with the immunoSEQ multiplex PCR assay, using TCR-beta and/or TCR-alpha/delta assays for each sample. The amplified TCR libraries were sequenced on the Illumina high-throughput platform. Per the original workflow: Clustering and dimensionality reduction were performed using pairwise TCRdist distances among GMM-specific receptors from ex vivo sorted or in vitro expanded T cells. Each clinical repertoire received a mean NN-distance score, defined as the average TCRdist to the nearest 10% of tetramer-positive reference sequences. GEM TCR motif frequency was calculated as the fraction of unique TCRs that matched known GEM sequences in V/J usage and CDR3 length. Active tuberculosis was classified by linear discriminant analysis with leave-one-out cross-validation, implemented in scikit-learn. TCRdb took this table from immuneACCESS and kept in-frame rearrangements with V and J called. Such tables lack part of the clones; where checked against another copy, unresolved V genes explain under half of the gap, and the rest is unexplained. That table supplies the V and J calls and clone size; D and trimming were determined from the DNA. A total of some 29,000 clones appear in this sample, nearly 90% of them only once. 5.5% to 6.5% of the sample is taken by the ten largest.

From the cysteine up to the phenylalanine, the CDR3 has a length of 11 residues. The read is trimmed to its CDR3 DNA, 33 bases read in frame from base 1. Taken from the germline V gene, the CDR1 and CDR2 loops are SGHTA and FQGNSA. V is reduced by 4 bases and J by 4 bases, leaving a spacing of 3 bases between them. At study entry, a tuberculin skin test and the QuantiFERON-TB GOLD In-Tube IGRA were used to screen adolescents for latent tuberculosis infection. Immunosequencing of unsorted cryopreserved PBMC covered, on average, about 99,000 T cells per clinical donor. Eleven high schools in the Worcester region of the Western Cape, South Africa, served as enrollment sites for adolescents aged 12 to 18 years. Some ten M. tuberculosis-infected adolescents and some ten uninfected adolescents, matched for age and sex, were selected. For the adolescents, PBMC were isolated by density centrifugation from freshly drawn heparinized blood and then cryopreserved.

The data were taken from a study of T cells in tuberculosis (dated by TCRdb to between 2018 and 2020). Describing the broader study: In the study, CD1B tetramers and high-throughput TCR immunosequencing were combined to characterize T cells specific for the mycobacterial lipid antigen glucose monomycolate (GMM). A South African clinical cohort compared IGRA-negative adolescents, IGRA-positive adolescents with latent tuberculosis and adults with active tuberculosis, ten per group. The study at large found these results: Clinical samples were selected based on the availability of cryopreserved specimens, with adults included as active tuberculosis cases and adolescents included as controls. Active tuberculosis TCR-alpha repertoires showed smaller mean NN-distances to GMM-specific TCRs than IGRA-negative controls, suggesting clonal expansion of these TCRs. Smaller NN-distances were partly driven by shorter CDR3-alpha lengths in active tuberculosis patients, and statistical significance was not reached for the TCR-beta difference. A classifier using the diverse GMM-specific repertoire reached roughly 87% accuracy (AUROC approximately 0.9), compared with about 63% accuracy using GEM motif frequencies.

The source of this sequence is a donor aged 10-30 years with latent tuberculosis or without tuberculosis infection. Input material: PBMCs. The sequence joins TRBV7-2 to TRBJ2-3, with no D gene named confidently. The CDR3 in this case is CASSSADTQYF. The DNA reads as follows: TGTGCCAGCAGCTCGGCAGATACGCAGTATTTT. With the portions outside the CDR3 filled from the reference TRBV7-2 and TRBJ2-3 genes, the complete variable region becomes GAGVSQSPSNKVTEKGKDVELRCDPISGHTALYWYRQSLGQGLEFLIYFQGNSAPDKSGLPSDRFSAERTGGSVSTLTIQRTQQEDSAVYLCASSSADTQYFGPGTRLTVL.